The 28 T cell receptor beta chains below come from one sample, sequenced in a study of Graves' ophthalmopathy and Graves' hyperthyroidism. Scientists amplified the TCR beta CDR3 regions from RNA transcripts. Following a first-round RT-PCR that used HTBI primers, a second-round multiplex PCR was carried out. From the multiplex PCR reads, TCRdb called clonotypes with MiXCR, one entry per CDR3 protein. The sample carries 200,000 to 250,000 distinct CDR3 sequences, 20% to 25% recorded once. The sequenced sample was peripheral blood. The receptor source for this set is a woman in her forties or fifties with Graves' ophthalmopathy.

Comment on this clonotype: A much bigger clone sits one base away, suggesting this may be a read error. CDR3 in DNA: TGCGGTGCTAGATCTAGGATTGCTGGCACTGAAGCTTTCTTT. Protein: CGARSRIAGTEAFF. The chain employs TRBV20-1 and TRBJ1-1; D is ambiguous. The V gene's germline CDR1 is DFQATT and CDR2 SNEGSKA (reference sequence). The CDR3 contains 14 residues.

This clonotype has a count of ten or more. This sequence joins TRBV12-3 or TRBV12-4 and TRBJ2-7, with D possibly TRBD1 on 6 matching bases. V shed 3 bases and J shed 2 bases, with 11 bases lying between them. This CDR3 comprises 14 residues. The CDR3 DNA is TGTGCCAGCAGTTTCAGGGGTCGACCCTACGAGCAGTACTTC. This sequence encodes CASSFRGRPYEQYF.

The chain couples TRBV28 to TRBJ1-5, with TRBD1 as a possible D gene (6 bases). V shed 5 bases and J shed 0 bases, with 11 bases lying between them. CDR3 length: 15 amino acids. Germline V gene sequence: CDR1 MDHEN, CDR2 SYDVKM. Here the CDR3 DNA reads TGTGCCAGCAGTCGACAGGAGGATAGCAATCAGCCCCAGCATTTT. Encoded protein: CASSRQEDSNQPQHF. Based on the CDR3 plus reference TRBV28 and TRBJ1-5, the full variable domain is DVKVTQSSRYLVKRTGEKVFLECVQDMDHENMFWYRQDPGLGLRLIYFSYDVKMKEKGDIPEGYSVSREKKERFSLILESASTNQTSMYLCASSRQEDSNQPQHFGDGTRLSIL.

This sequence joins TRBV6-2 or TRBV6-3 and TRBJ2-5; D may be TRBD2 (5 bases). V lost 2 bases, J lost 3 bases, and 10 bases lay in between. From germline, CDR1 is MNHEY and CDR2 SVGEGT. The CDR3 is 14 residues long. The CDR3 loop is CASSYHLAEETQYF. The CDR3 DNA follows: TGTGCCAGCAGTTACCATCTAGCAGAAGAGACCCAGTACTTC.

This clonotype has at least ten counts. The V gene is TRBV6-4, the J gene TRBJ1-2; D is possibly TRBD1 (6 bases). Germline loops: CDR1 MRHNA, CDR2 SNTAGT. The CDR3 is 17 residues long. V was clipped by 8 bases and J by 4 bases, with 26 bases between them. CDR3 protein: CASYGPGHEITSYGYTF. The CDR3, as DNA: TGTGCCAGCTATGGCCCGGGACACGAAATAACCTCCTATGGCTACACCTTC.

V is TRBV20-1 and J is TRBJ2-3; D is unclear. V lost 4 bases and J 4 bases, leaving 9 bases between the germline ends. Germline values: CDR1 DFQATT, CDR2 SNEGSKA (reference sequence). This CDR3 contains 12 residues. This CDR3 reads CSATFGPDTQYF. The CDR3 DNA sequence: TGCAGTGCTACTTTTGGGCCAGATACGCAGTATTTT.

This clonotype has at least ten counts. J is TRBJ1-1 and V is TRBV30; 7 bases agree with TRBD1. The CDR3 sequence is 15 residues long. Germline V lookup: CDR1 GTSNPN, CDR2 SVGIG (reference sequence). Losses at the gene ends were 0 bases for V and 5 bases for J; bases not matched to a gene: 9. DNA for the CDR3: TGTGCCTGGAGTGTAGGGACAGTTGGAGGGACTGAAGCTTTCTTT. This gives the protein CAWSVGTVGGTEAFF.

This clonotype was picked up many times. The chain links TRBV6-2 or TRBV6-3 to TRBJ2-7; TRBD2 agrees at 7 bases. There are 12 residues in the CDR3. CDR1 and CDR2 from the germline V gene are MNHEY and SVGEGT. Trimming at V came to 4 bases and at J to 7 bases, leaving 4 bases not matched to a gene. CDR3 sequence: CASSWGLWEQYF. The CDR3 DNA reads TGTGCCAGCAGTTGGGGACTATGGGAGCAGTACTTC.

The sample holds many counts of this clonotype. The chain is built from TRBV12-3 or TRBV12-4 and TRBJ1-1, with 7 bases fitting TRBD1. The V and J ends lost 5 bases and 5 bases, in that order; junction bases with no gene match: 5. The CDR3 runs 13 residues. The CDR3 is CASSRRGWTEAFF. For the CDR3, the DNA is TGTGCCAGCAGTCGCAGGGGGTGGACTGAAGCTTTCTTT.

This clonotype was detected many times. The V gene is TRBV10-3, the J gene TRBJ2-7, with 9 bases fitting TRBD2. CDR1 and CDR2 (germline): ENHRY, SYGVKD. J lost 0 bases, V lost 0 bases, and 6 bases had no gene match. The length of the CDR3 is 17 residues. The CDR3 sequence is CAISESITSGFSYEQYF. Here the CDR3 DNA reads TGTGCCATCAGTGAGTCGATCACTAGCGGGTTCTCCTACGAGCAGTACTTC.

This clonotype was observed at least ten times. The rearrangement joins TRBV6-1 to TRBJ2-5; the D gene is possibly TRBD2 (7 bases). CDR3 length: 14 amino acids. From germline, CDR1 is MNHNS and CDR2 SASEGT. V lost 4 bases and J lost 1, with 10 bases in between. The CDR3 DNA reads as TGTGCCAGCAGTGCTGCGGGGGCCCAAGAGACCCAGTACTTC. Its protein product is CASSAAGAQETQYF.

Many counts were recorded for this clonotype. The rearrangement joins TRBV19 to TRBJ1-1; TRBD1 matches at 8 bases. The ends lost 5 bases at V and 4 bases at J; junction bases unmatched: 9. The CDR3 runs 15 residues. The germline V gene encodes CDR1 LNHDA and CDR2 SQIVND (reference sequence). CDR3 DNA: TGTGCCAGTAGTCAGACAGGGGTGATCGGCACTGAAGCTTTCTTT. The encoded protein is CASSQTGVIGTEAFF. The full variable domain, rest sourced from reference TRBV19 and TRBJ1-1, is DGGITQSPKYLFRKEGQNVTLSCEQNLNHDAMYWYRQDPGQGLRLIYYSQIVNDFQKGDIAEGYSVSREKKESFPLTVTSAQKNPTAFYLCASSQTGVIGTEAFFGQGTRLTVV.

The chain has TRBV5-1 and TRBJ1-1; D is undetermined. The CDR3 extends over 13 amino acids. The ends were cut back, 5 bases at V and 7 bases at J, with 15 bases in the middle. Germline V gene lookup returns CDR1 SGHRS and CDR2 YFSETQ. CDR3 amino acids: CASRVQGANEAFF. Here the CDR3 DNA reads TGCGCCAGCAGAGTTCAAGGTGCGAATGAAGCTTTCTTT.

This clonotype was observed a few times. This chain connects TRBV12-3 or TRBV12-4 to TRBJ2-2; 8 bases align to TRBD1. After removal of 8 bases from V and 4 bases from J, the junction contained 9 bases not matched to a gene. The CDR3 totals 15 residues. CDR3 amino acids: CASLQGARVTGELFF. The CDR3 coding sequence is TGTGCCAGCCTTCAGGGGGCGCGGGTCACCGGGGAGCTGTTTTTT.

This clonotype has ten or more counts. V gene TRBV29-1 combines with J gene TRBJ2-1, with D perhaps matching TRBD2 (6 bases). The CDR3 spans 15 residues. Looked up from germline, CDR1 is SQVTM and CDR2 is ANQGSEA. V shed 5 bases and J shed 9 bases, with 23 bases lying between them. CDR3 sequence reads: CSVSHFGRGTGEQFF. The CDR3 DNA follows: TGCAGCGTTTCGCATTTTGGTCGCGGGACGGGTGAGCAGTTCTTC.

This sequence joins TRBV24-1 and TRBJ1-2, with 12 bases that match TRBD1. Germline V gene sequence: CDR1 KGHDR, CDR2 SFDVKD. Trimming took 3 bases from V and 8 from J; bases not matched to a gene: 6. The CDR3 consists of 15 residues. The CDR3 coding sequence is TGTGCCACCAGTGATCCGGGACAGGGGGCGCGAGGCTACACCTTC. It specifies CATSDPGQGARGYTF.

J is TRBJ1-2 and V is TRBV6-1; possibly TRBD1 for D (5 bases). Trimming removed 2 bases from V and 4 bases from J, with 8 bases in between. Germline assignment: CDR1 MNHNS and CDR2 SASEGT. This CDR3 contains 13 residues. The CDR3 region has the DNA TGTGCCAGCAGTGAAAGCACAGGCTATGGCTACACCTTC. The encoded protein is CASSESTGYGYTF.

The V call is TRBV3-1, the J call TRBJ2-7, with D uncertain. Trimming took off 1 base at V and 6 bases at J, with 7 bases between the two ends. There are 12 residues in the CDR3. Germline V lookup: CDR1 LGHDT, CDR2 YNNKEL (reference sequence). The CDR3 loop is CASSQAAREQYF. CDR3 bases: TGTGCCAGCAGCCAAGCGGCTCGCGAGCAGTACTTC.

This clonotype was seen at least ten times. This chain connects TRBV5-1 to TRBJ2-2; 10 nucleotides line up with TRBD1. The CDR3 has 14 residues. Trimming at V came to 4 bases and at J to 7 bases, leaving 4 bases not matched to a gene. Germline V gene sequence: CDR1 SGHRS, CDR2 YFSETQ. CDR3 residues: CASSRTGGNGELFF. CDR3 bases: TGCGCCAGCAGCCGGACAGGGGGTAACGGGGAGCTGTTTTTT. Full variable domain (outside the CDR3, taken from reference TRBV5-1 and TRBJ2-2): KAGVTQTPRYLIKTRGQQVTLSCSPISGHRSVSWYQQTPGQGLQFLFEYFSETQRNKGNFPGRFSGRQFSNSRSEMNVSTLELGDSALYLCASSRTGGNGELFFGEGSRLTVL.

This clonotype was recorded at least ten times. The gene calls are TRBV29-1 and TRBJ1-2; possibly TRBD1 for D (6 bases). CDR1 and CDR2 from the germline V gene are SQVTM and ANQGSEA. Trimming took off 7 bases at V and 4 bases at J, with 13 bases between the two ends. This CDR3 spans 12 amino acids. This CDR3 is CSALQGSYGYTF. The CDR3 DNA reads TGCAGCGCCCTTCAGGGGTCCTATGGCTACACCTTC.

In its sample, this clonotype was seen many times. This chain joins TRBV24-1 and TRBJ2-6; maybe TRBD2 (5 bases). CDR3 size: 17 residues. The germline gives CDR1 KGHDR, CDR2 SFDVKD. Trimming removed 2 bases from V and 1 base from J, with 11 bases in between. CDR3 coding DNA: TGTGCCACCAGTGATTCCAGTGGGAGTTCTGGGGCCAACGTCCTGACTTTC. Translating it yields CATSDSSGSSGANVLTF.

The chain carries TRBV11-2 and TRBJ2-7; D gene unclear. Germline CDR1 SGHAT, CDR2 FQNNGV. V dropped 3 bases and J dropped 4 bases, with 19 bases sitting between them. The CDR3 is 16 amino acids. The DNA of the CDR3 is TGTGCCAGCAGCTTTAGTTCGGGCAGCCCCCTTTACGAGCAGTACTTC. It yields the protein CASSFSSGSPLYEQYF. Full variable domain (outside the CDR3, taken from reference TRBV11-2 and TRBJ2-7): EAGVAQSPRYKIIEKRQSVAFWCNPISGHATLYWYQQILGQGPKLLIQFQNNGVVDDSQLPKDRFSAERLKGVDSTLKIQPAKLEDSAVYLCASSFSSGSPLYEQYFGPGTRLTVT.

In its sample, this clonotype was seen many times. The rearrangement joins TRBV28 to TRBJ1-6, with D perhaps TRBD1 (6 bases). Looked up from germline, CDR1 is MDHEN and CDR2 is SYDVKM. Trimming removed 5 bases from V and 6 bases from J, with 8 bases in between. The CDR3 runs to 13 residues. The CDR3 loop is CASSGQFNSPLHF. The CDR3 DNA is TGTGCCAGCAGTGGACAGTTTAATTCACCCCTCCACTTT.

This clonotype was counted at least ten times. The chain employs TRBV20-1 and TRBJ2-2, with TRBD2 matching over 8 bases. The V gene end was trimmed by 2 bases and the J gene end by 4 bases; junction bases not matched to a gene: 3. The CDR3 loop spans 14 amino acids. CDR1 is DFQATT and CDR2 is SNEGSKA in the germline V gene (reference sequence). The CDR3 coding sequence is TGCAGTGCTAGACTAGCGGGTCGCACCGGGGAGCTGTTTTTT. It yields the protein CSARLAGRTGELFF.

The chain couples TRBV30 to TRBJ1-5; weak D call: TRBD1 (5 bases). The V end was cut by 0 bases, the J end by 6 bases, with 15 bases between. Per the germline V gene, CDR1 is GTSNPN and CDR2 is SVGIG (reference sequence). This CDR3 has 15 amino acids. CDR3 nucleotide sequence: TGTGCCTGGAGTGTAAAAGGGGCGGTCAGTCAGCCCCAGCATTTT. This encodes CAWSVKGAVSQPQHF.

This clonotype was counted at least ten times. This chain uses TRBV29-1 with TRBJ1-2, with 10 bases matching TRBD1. The germline V gene has CDR1 SQVTM and CDR2 ANQGSEA. CDR3 length: 14 residues. V dropped 4 bases and J dropped 1; count of bases not matched to a gene: 3. The CDR3 here is CSVVGTGDNYGYTF. CDR3 coding DNA: TGCAGCGTTGTCGGGACAGGGGATAACTATGGCTACACCTTC.

In this sample, this clonotype turned up many times. J is TRBJ1-5 and V is TRBV19; D ambiguous. Per the germline V gene, CDR1 is LNHDA and CDR2 is SQIVND (reference sequence). The CDR3 sequence is 17 residues long. The V end lost 5 bases, the J end lost 3 bases, and 20 bases lay between the germline ends. The CDR3 coding sequence is TGTGCCAGTAGTCCCCGACCAAGACCCCCTGACAATCAGCCCCAGCATTTT. Protein sequence: CASSPRPRPPDNQPQHF.

This clonotype has at least ten counts. The genes are TRBV29-1 and TRBJ1-1; TRBD1 matches 10 bases. Germline V gene data show CDR1 as SQVTM and CDR2 as ANQGSEA. V gave up 5 bases and J gave up 5 bases; unmatched junction bases: 5. The CDR3 loop spans 13 amino acids. Here the CDR3 reads CSVRRGQGTEAFF. The CDR3 bases are TGCAGCGTTCGCAGGGGACAGGGGACTGAAGCTTTCTTT.